This TCR beta chain was captured in a study of T cells in localized non-small cell lung cancer. Findings and caveats of the study: Sequencing covered just one tumor region, so heterogeneity cannot be ruled out. Longer overall survival was linked to higher blood T cell density. A median about 62 of the top 100 tumor clones appeared in adjacent lung. Uninvolved adjacent lung had the highest recorded T cell clonality, with tumor below it.

The protocol was immunoSEQ multiplex PCR, while the TCRdb copy is restricted to in-frame clones and leaves out a portion. The data show roughly 71,000 clones, with around 85% seen just once and 20% to 25% held by the top ten. Germline values: CDR1 SGHAT, CDR2 FQDESV (reference sequence). After removal of 5 bases from V and 4 bases from J, the junction contained 2 bases not matched to a gene. The CDR3 totals 13 residues. Concerning this clone: Antigen: not known.

The starting material was peripheral blood, obtained before any cancer treatment. The genes are TRBV11-1 and TRBJ1-2; 9 bases are a match to TRBD1. The sequence was obtained from a male donor older than 55 with stage III squamous cell lung carcinoma. The CDR3 sequence: CASSQGQGYGYTF. The DNA for the CDR3 is TGTGCCAGCAGCCAGGGACAGGGCTATGGCTACACCTTC.